Sequencing of this T cell receptor (beta chain) was carried out in a study of blood T cell repertoires in COVID-19. Study-wide background: The United States, Italy and Spain were the sources of the acute and convalescent COVID-19 samples.

Original methodology: Nucleated cell counts were estimated from reference gene primer amplification. TCRdb's table, derived via immunoSEQ multiplex PCR, lists solely in-frame clones and lacks some. For V, J and clone size, that table is used; D and trimming come from the DNA. The sample lists just under 80,000 clones; approximately 80% were seen once. The V gene end was trimmed by 1 base and the J gene end by 2 bases; junction bases not matched to a gene: 4. The germline V gene has CDR1 SGHAT and CDR2 FQDESV (reference sequence). The CDR3 runs to 16 residues. The J gene is TRBJ1-1, the V gene TRBV11-1; 10 bases align to TRBD1. What was sequenced was peripheral blood. The clonotype comes from a woman in her seventies with acute or convalescent COVID-19. In DNA, the CDR3 is TGTGCCAGCAGCTTAGATCAGACAGGGGGCAACACTGAAGCTTTCTTT. This encodes CASSLDQTGGNTEAFF. The full variable domain, with the rest looked up from reference TRBV11-1 and TRBJ1-1, is EAEVAQSPRYKITEKSQAVAFWCDPISGHATLYWYRQILGQGPELLVQFQDESVVDDSQLPKDRFSAERLKGVDSTLKIQPAELGDSAMYLCASSLDQTGGNTEAFFGQGTRLTVV.